Listed here are 11 T cell receptor beta chains from one sample, sequenced in a study of T cell responses to AZD1222 COVID-19 vaccine. Generated by immunoSEQ multiplex PCR, the TCRdb table keeps only in-frame clones and is missing some. The sample holds 86,000 or so clones, more than 70% seen once. This specimen was peripheral blood, taken 28 days after the second AZD1222 dose. The receptor set was obtained from an adult who received the AZD1222 COVID-19 vaccine.

This clone occurred once. V is TRBV4-1 and J is TRBJ2-7; 14 bases are shared with TRBD2. CDR3 size: 18 residues. The germline gives CDR1 MGHRA, CDR2 YSYEKL. J was trimmed by 4 bases and V by 4 bases; bases with no gene match: 12. The CDR3 protein is CASSLRGLAGVEVYEQYF. CDR3 nucleotides: TGCGCCAGCAGCCTAAGGGGACTAGCGGGAGTTGAAGTTTACGAGCAGTACTTC.

The chain couples TRBV6-4 to TRBJ2-2, with a tentative D call TRBD1 (5 bases). Trimming stripped 0 bases from V and 6 bases from J, with 14 bases between. This CDR3 has 16 residues. Germline CDR1 reads MRHNA; CDR2 reads SNTAGT. CDR3 loop: CASSDSTDRGAGELFF. CDR3 bases: TGTGCCAGCAGTGACTCTACGGATAGGGGCGCCGGGGAGCTGTTTTTT.

This clone was detected a few times. The chain has TRBV10-3 and TRBJ2-5; D not resolved. The germline V gene has CDR1 ENHRY and CDR2 SYGVKD. The CDR3 totals 12 residues. Between the trimmed V and J ends, which lost 0 bases and 5 bases, there was a span of 4 bases. The CDR3 DNA sequence: TGTGCCATCAGTGAGTCCAGGGAGACCCAGTACTTC. Protein: CAISESRETQYF.

This clone has a single count. The V and J genes are TRBV19 and TRBJ2-7; TRBD1 or TRBD2 may be the D gene (5 bases each). The V end was cut by 3 bases, the J end by 4 bases, with 10 bases between. This CDR3 spans 13 amino acids. Germline V gene data show CDR1 as LNHDA and CDR2 as SQIVND (reference sequence). Here the CDR3 reads CASSMGRTYEQYF. CDR3 nucleotide sequence: TGTGCCAGTAGTATGGGACGGACTTACGAGCAGTACTTC.

In its sample, this clone was seen a few times. Other nucleotide sequences in the sample specify the same CDR3. This chain connects TRBV11-2 to TRBJ1-1, with 8 bases aligning to TRBD1. The germline CDR1 and CDR2 sequences are SGHAT and FQNNGV. Trimming took 1 base from V and 2 from J; bases not matched to a gene: 3. The CDR3 is 15 residues long. The CDR3 DNA is TGTGCCAGCAGCTTAGGCCCAGGGGGCAACACTGAAGCTTTCTTT. Protein sequence: CASSLGPGGNTEAFF.

The rearrangement uses TRBV15 and TRBJ2-3; 10 positions agree with TRBD2. This CDR3 is 15 amino acids long. Germline V gene data show CDR1 as LNHNV and CDR2 as YYDKDF (reference sequence). Trimming at V came to 3 bases and at J to 4 bases, leaving 4 bases not matched to a gene. CDR3 amino acids: CATSSGGLAADTQYF. The CDR3 DNA follows: TGTGCCACCAGCAGCGGAGGACTAGCGGCAGATACGCAGTATTTT.

The chain has TRBV18 and TRBJ1-2; 8 bases map to TRBD1. From germline, CDR1 is KGHSH and CDR2 LQKENI. The CDR3 covers 14 residues. The trim removed 4 bases at V and 6 bases at J, leaving 7 bases unmatched. The CDR3 sequence: CASSQRGQDNGYTF. The CDR3 nucleotides are TGTGCCAGCTCACAGAGGGGACAGGATAATGGCTACACCTTC.

This clone has just one count. In the same sample, other DNA sequences code for this CDR3. The chain is built from TRBV5-1 and TRBJ2-2; 8 bases fit TRBD1. The CDR3 has 14 amino acids. V shed 4 bases and J 4 bases; nucleotides not matched to a gene: 3. The germline gives CDR1 SGHRS, CDR2 YFSETQ. In nucleotides, the CDR3 is TGCGCCAGCAGCCAGGGGGCTGGCACCGGGGAGCTGTTTTTT. This sequence encodes CASSQGAGTGELFF.

This sequence joins TRBV4-2 and TRBJ1-1; a weak D match, TRBD1 (6 bases). This CDR3 is built from 13 residues. Germline values: CDR1 LGHNA, CDR2 YNFKEQ. Trimming shortened V by 5 bases and J by 1 base, and 8 bases separated the two germline ends. In nucleotides, the CDR3 is TGTGCCAGCAGCGGAGGGGGGAACACTGAAGCTTTCTTT. It translates to CASSGGGNTEAFF.

This chain joins TRBV6-5 and TRBJ2-5; 11 bases fit TRBD2. The CDR3 covers 16 residues. The trim removed 2 bases at V and 3 bases at J, leaving 5 bases unmatched. Germline-derived CDR1 and CDR2 are MNHEY and SVGAGI. The CDR3 sequence is CASSYKPTSGKETQYF. The CDR3 DNA follows: TGTGCCAGCAGTTACAAACCGACTAGCGGGAAAGAGACCCAGTACTTC.

Written as DNA, the CDR3 is TGTGCCAGCTCACGGGGGGCGCAGAGCTATGGCTACACCTTC. This translates into CASSRGAQSYGYTF. This rearrangement joins TRBV18 to TRBJ1-2; the D gene is possibly TRBD1 (6 bases). This CDR3 contains 14 residues. The germline V gene has CDR1 KGHSH and CDR2 LQKENI. V shed 4 bases and J shed 4 bases, with 13 bases lying between them. The whole variable domain, filled in from reference TRBV18 and TRBJ1-2, reads NAGVMQNPRHLVRRRGQEARLRCSPMKGHSHVYWYRQLPEEGLKFMVYLQKENIIDESGMPKERFSAEFPKEGPSILRIQQVVRGDSAAYFCASSRGAQSYGYTFGSGTRLTVV.